This T cell receptor beta chain was identified in a study of metastatic and nonmetastatic thyroid tumors. Overall study: The comparison covered peripheral blood and tumor or nodule tissue in malignant and benign thyroid patients. General study points: Significantly higher TCR beta diversity was reportedly seen in malignant thyroid tumors than benign nodules, in blood and tumor.

No treatment had been given to any patient before thyroid surgery. In regard to this clone: Its antigen is unidentified.

In the authors' workflow: What underpinned the distant-metastasis classifier for papillary thyroid cancer was the set of CDR3 differences across clinicopathological groups. TCRdb called clones again from the PCR reads with MiXCR. TCRdb, not the authors, supplied the V and J calls. The table has about 24,000 clones, around 15% seen once; the top ten hold more than 13%. Trimming cost V 0 bases and J 5 bases, with 14 bases left between them. CDR1 is SGDLS and CDR2 is YYNGEE in the germline V gene. CDR3 size: 15 residues. Specimen: blood. The chain links TRBV9 to TRBJ2-5, with TRBD1 as a possible D gene (6 bases). The source of this sequence is a female donor with papillary thyroid cancer or a benign thyroid nodule (not recorded which). Some clones in this sample may be carry-over from other donors' samples. DNA of the CDR3: TGTGCCAGCAGCGTAGGCGTACAGGGAACCGAGACCCAGTACTTC. This encodes CASSVGVQGTETQYF.